This TCR beta chain was recorded in a study of cytomegalovirus exposure and HLA in healthy donors. Nominal health characterized the donors when sampled, though unrecorded immune exposures were likely. A multiplex PCR was run with 60 Vbeta primers and 13 Jbeta primers. Profiled with immunoSEQ multiplex PCR; TCRdb holds only in-frame clones, not every one. The sample has some 170,000 clones; 55% to 75% are singletons. In regard to this clone: Its antigen remains unknown.

Study-wide results and limits: The study put roughly 160 TCR beta chains on its list as cytomegalovirus-associated. The authors later found HLA-associated TCR beta chains more clonally expanded than equally common others. Reportedly, diagnosis of cytomegalovirus status by the classifier showed high specificity and sensitivity.

The clonotype comes from a human donor in good health. Sequenced input: PBMCs.

CDR3: CASSPIRANVLTF. Here the CDR3 DNA reads TGTGCCAGCAGCCCAATTCGGGCCAACGTCCTGACTTTC. The V and J genes are TRBV27 and TRBJ2-6; D gene unclear. This CDR3 region has 13 residues. Trimming removed 6 bases from V and 5 bases from J, with 8 bases in between. Germline lookup yields CDR1 MNHEY and CDR2 SMNVEV (reference sequence).